This passage covers 10 T cell receptor beta chains from one sample sequenced in a study of OX40 agonist ivuxolimab in advanced cancers. Library creation used the immunoSEQ multiplex PCR assay. Imported from immuneACCESS, the table was reduced by TCRdb to in-frame sequences with V and J called. These copies leave out some clones; in studies compared against another copy, an unresolved V gene accounts for under half, and the cause of the remainder is not known. Within this sample are about 42,000 clones, with more than 80% of them counted one time only. The ten largest account for roughly 4.5% of the sample. The specimen was CD4+ or CD8+ T cells sorted from blood, collected in a trial of the OX40 agonist ivuxolimab. The receptors come from an adult with an advanced solid tumor such as melanoma, head and neck, liver or kidney cancer.

This chain links TRBV4-3 with TRBJ2-1; D perhaps matches TRBD1 (5 bases). This CDR3 spans 11 amino acids. CDR1 is LGHNA and CDR2 is YSLEER in the germline V gene. Trimming shortened V by 2 bases and J by 9 bases, and 5 bases separated the two germline ends. CDR3 DNA sequence: TGCGCCAGCAGCCAAAGGGGTGAGCAGTTCTTC. Amino acids: CASSQRGEQFF.

The gene calls are TRBV28 and TRBJ2-5; TRBD2 agrees at 11 bases. The junction had 4 bases not matched to a gene; V was cut back by 5 bases and J by 2 bases. In germline, CDR1 is MDHEN, CDR2 SYDVKM. This CDR3 is 15 amino acids long. In DNA form, the CDR3 reads TGTGCCAGCAGTGCCAGACTAGCGGGACAAGAGACCCAGTACTTC. Its translation: CASSARLAGQETQYF.

J is TRBJ2-3 and V is TRBV7-9, with D unresolved. This CDR3 has 14 amino acids. V lost 2 bases and J lost 6, with 12 bases in between. Germline CDR1 reads SEHNR; CDR2 reads FQNEAQ (reference sequence). CDR3 coding DNA: TGTGCCAGCAGCTTACTTTGGGTTTCCGATACGCAGTATTTT. Protein sequence: CASSLLWVSDTQYF.

This chain links TRBV28 with TRBJ1-3; D remains ambiguous. The CDR3 spans 14 residues. Germline values: CDR1 MDHEN, CDR2 SYDVKM. The V gene lost 3 bases and the J gene lost 2 bases, with 8 bases spanning the gap. CDR3 nucleotides: TGTGCCAGCAGTTTGGAATTTGCTGGAAACACCATATATTTT. As protein: CASSLEFAGNTIYF.

The gene calls are TRBV28 and TRBJ1-1; D may be TRBD1 (6 bases). Between the trimmed V and J ends, which lost 7 bases and 1 base, there was a span of 19 bases. The germline V gene encodes CDR1 MDHEN and CDR2 SYDVKM. The CDR3 is 16 amino acids. The CDR3 loop is CASKTIGWDKNTEAFF. For the CDR3, the DNA is TGTGCCAGCAAGACGATTGGATGGGACAAGAACACTGAAGCTTTCTTT.

The genes are TRBV10-1 and TRBJ2-7, with 7 bases aligning to TRBD1. The CDR3 is made up of 16 amino acids. V lost 3 bases and J lost 1; bases outside the gene matches: 9. CDR1 and CDR2 (germline): WNHNN, SYGVQD (reference sequence). This CDR3 is CASSDARDRDSYEQYF. As DNA, the CDR3 is TGCGCCAGCAGTGATGCCCGGGACAGAGATTCCTACGAGCAGTACTTC.

The chain has TRBV7-2 and TRBJ1-3; D remains ambiguous. Germline V gene sequence: CDR1 SGHTA, CDR2 FQGNSA. The V and J ends lost 2 bases and 0 bases respectively, with 8 bases between them. The CDR3 sequence is 15 residues long. The DNA of the CDR3 is TGTGCCAGCAGCTTATTTGGGTCCTCTGGAAACACCATATATTTT. This codes for CASSLFGSSGNTIYF.

The chain recombines TRBV6-5 with TRBJ2-2; D not resolved. CDR3 length: 14 amino acids. V was shortened by 6 bases and J by 8 bases, with 16 bases between the two germline ends. Germline CDR1 reads MNHEY; CDR2 reads SVGAGI. CDR3: CASRRLSFRGELFF. CDR3 bases: TGTGCCAGCAGACGCCTCTCCTTTAGGGGGGAGCTGTTTTTT.

The V call is TRBV6-6, the J call TRBJ1-5; a weak D match, TRBD1 (5 bases). V lost 2 bases, J lost 7 bases, and 15 bases lay in between. From germline, CDR1 is MNHNY and CDR2 SVGAGI (reference sequence). This CDR3 region has 15 residues. The CDR3 DNA reads as TGTGCCAGCAGTTACCTCGTAGGGGTAGGACAGCCCCAGCATTTT. Translating it yields CASSYLVGVGQPQHF.

The sample holds one count of this clone. This rearrangement joins TRBV18 to TRBJ2-6; D perhaps matches TRBD1 (5 bases). Germline CDR1 reads KGHSH; CDR2 reads LQKENI. The CDR3 is 15 amino acids. The V end was cut by 3 bases, the J end by 3 bases, with 9 bases between. The CDR3 nucleotides are TGTGCCAGCTCACCGGCAGGGTATGGGGCCAACGTCCTGACTTTC. This gives the protein CASSPAGYGANVLTF.